This TCR beta chain was sequenced in a study of blood T cell repertoires in COVID-19. As for the study in general: PBMCs, B-cell-depleted T cells, or T cells provided the cDNA or gDNA that made up the material.

The repertoire was sequenced with immunoSEQ multiplex PCR; TCRdb's copy has only in-frame clones and lacks some. Of 16,000 or so clones in the sample, roughly nine tenths were seen once. This CDR3 has 15 amino acids. V was shortened by 6 bases and J by 0 bases, with 14 bases between the two germline ends. Germline lookup yields CDR1 MNHEY and CDR2 SVGAGI. This TCR derives from a man older than 75 with acute or convalescent COVID-19. Sequenced input: peripheral blood. V gene TRBV6-5 combines with J gene TRBJ1-1, with no clear D. As DNA, the CDR3 is TGTGCCAGCAGCCCCCGACACCGTTTGAACACTGAAGCTTTCTTT. This encodes CASSPRHRLNTEAFF.